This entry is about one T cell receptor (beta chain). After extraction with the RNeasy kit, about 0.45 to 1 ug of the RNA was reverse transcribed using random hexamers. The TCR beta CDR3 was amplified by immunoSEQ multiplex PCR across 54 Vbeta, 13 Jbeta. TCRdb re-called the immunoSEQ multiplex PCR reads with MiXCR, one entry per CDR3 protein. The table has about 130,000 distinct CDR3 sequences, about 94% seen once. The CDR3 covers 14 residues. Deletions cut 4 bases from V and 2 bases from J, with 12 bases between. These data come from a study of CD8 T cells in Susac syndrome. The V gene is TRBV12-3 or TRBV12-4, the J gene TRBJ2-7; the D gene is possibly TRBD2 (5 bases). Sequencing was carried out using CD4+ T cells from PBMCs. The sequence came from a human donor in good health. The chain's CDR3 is CASSWSGVTYEQYF. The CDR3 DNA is TGTGCCAGCAGTTGGTCCGGGGTCACCTACGAGCAGTACTTC.